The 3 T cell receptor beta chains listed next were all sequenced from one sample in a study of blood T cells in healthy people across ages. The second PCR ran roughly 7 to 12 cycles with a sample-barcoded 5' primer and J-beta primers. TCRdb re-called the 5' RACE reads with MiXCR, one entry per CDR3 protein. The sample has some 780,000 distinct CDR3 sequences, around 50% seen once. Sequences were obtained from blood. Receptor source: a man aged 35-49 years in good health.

CDR3 coding DNA: TGTGCCAGCAGTCACAGGGGACAGGGAGGCGAGCAGTACTTC. Its translation: CASSHRGQGGEQYF. The genes are TRBV6-6 and TRBJ2-5; 9 bases line up with TRBD1. The J call is in doubt because the DNA end fits TRBJ2-7 better. The CDR3 runs 14 residues. CDR1 is MNHNY, CDR2 SVGAGI, per germline (reference sequence).

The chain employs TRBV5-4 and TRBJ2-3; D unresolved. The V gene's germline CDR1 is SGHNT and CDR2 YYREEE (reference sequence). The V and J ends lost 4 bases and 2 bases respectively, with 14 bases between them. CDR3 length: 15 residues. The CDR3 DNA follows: TGTGCCAGCAGCCGATCCCCTGTTAACACAGATACGCAGTATTTT. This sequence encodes CASSRSPVNTDTQYF.

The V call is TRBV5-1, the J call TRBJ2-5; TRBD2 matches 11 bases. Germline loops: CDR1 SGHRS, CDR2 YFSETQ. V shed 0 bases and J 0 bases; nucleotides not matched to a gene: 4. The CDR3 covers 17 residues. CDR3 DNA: TGCGCCAGCAGCTTGGGCTTGGGACTAGCGGACCAAGAGACCCAGTACTTC. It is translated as CASSLGLGLADQETQYF.